This TCR beta chain was found in a study of cytotoxic CD8 clonotypes in ibrutinib-treated CLL. Overall study context: Response specimens were obtained following a median treatment duration of around 12 months, with a range of 6 to 36. Whole-study findings and limits: Sampling schedules were unmatched across sustained-remission and progressing patients. Baseline levels were approached again at progression, after clonality had risen at ibrutinib response.

The germline V gene encodes CDR1 MDHEN and CDR2 SYDVKM. The V gene end was trimmed by 4 bases and the J gene end by 7 bases; junction bases not matched to a gene: 10. CDR3 length: 15 residues. The count of this clone is one. Its antigen is not identified. The protocol was immunoSEQ multiplex PCR, while the TCRdb copy is restricted to in-frame clones and leaves out a portion. The sample has some 130,000 clones, 70% to 90% seen once. The specimen was PBMCs, collected after 24 months of ibrutinib treatment. The TCR sequence derives from a human donor with chronic lymphocytic leukemia. The gene calls are TRBV28 and TRBJ2-1, with TRBD1 matching over 7 bases. This chain's CDR3 is CASSSPGGLGNEQFF. CDR3 nucleotide sequence: TGTGCCAGCAGTTCCCCAGGGGGATTGGGGAATGAGCAGTTCTTC. Together with reference TRBV28 and TRBJ2-1, the CDR3 gives the full variable domain: DVKVTQSSRYLVKRTGEKVFLECVQDMDHENMFWYRQDPGLGLRLIYFSYDVKMKEKGDIPEGYSVSREKKERFSLILESASTNQTSMYLCASSSPGGLGNEQFFGPGTRLTVL.